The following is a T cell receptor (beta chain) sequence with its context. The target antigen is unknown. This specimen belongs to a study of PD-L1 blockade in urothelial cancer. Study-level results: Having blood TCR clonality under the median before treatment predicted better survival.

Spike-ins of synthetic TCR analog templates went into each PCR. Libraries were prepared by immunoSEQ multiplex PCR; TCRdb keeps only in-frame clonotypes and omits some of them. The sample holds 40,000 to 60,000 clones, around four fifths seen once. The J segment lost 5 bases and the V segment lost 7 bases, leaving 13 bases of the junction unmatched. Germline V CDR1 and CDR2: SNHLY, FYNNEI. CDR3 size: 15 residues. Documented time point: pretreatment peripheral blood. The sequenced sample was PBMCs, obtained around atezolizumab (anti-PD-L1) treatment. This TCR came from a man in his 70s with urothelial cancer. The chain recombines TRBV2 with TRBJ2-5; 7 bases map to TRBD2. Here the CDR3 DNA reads TGTGCCAGCACCCCGACTAGCTGGAGGGTGGAGACCCAGTACTTC. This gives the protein CASTPTSWRVETQYF.